Sequencing of this T cell receptor (beta chain) was carried out in a study of a mutant IDH1 vaccine in newly diagnosed glioma (dated by TCRdb to the early 2020s). Study-wide context: Patients were given eight vaccinations, in weeks 1, 3, 5, 7, 11, 15, 19 and 23, which matched visits V03 through V10. Vaccination was initiated 4-6 weeks after radiotherapy alone, or concurrently with temozolomide cycles in the chemotherapy-containing groups. The 32 treated patients were about 60% male and 37.5% female, with a mean age of roughly 42 years. Prior to enrollment, patients had been given standard therapy consisting of radiotherapy alone, temozolomide alone, or radiochemotherapy with temozolomide, with the combination given to most patients. Six visits were used for peripheral blood collection: V03 (baseline), V05, V07, V10, V12 and V13. For exploratory analyses, longitudinal TCRB deep sequencing was carried out in 25 treated patients wherever samples were available.

Preparation of the library involved the immunoSEQ multiplex PCR assay. Rearranged TCR beta chain sequences were amplified using the hsTCRB Kit according to the manufacturer's protocol. Sequencing of TCRB libraries was carried out on an Illumina MiSeq. In the original analysis: Demultiplexing, trimming and gene mapping were performed with the kit vendor's proprietary platform. TCRdb carries this immuneACCESS record with in-frame sequences only. Its versions omit some clonotypes, under half of them owing to an unresolved V gene in the studies checked, with the rest unexplained. Clone size and the V and J calls come from that table; the DNA yielded D and trimming. In this sample the table shows roughly 110,000 clones, 90% of which occur a single time. The ten top clones hold roughly 0.62% of the sample. The CDR3 runs 15 residues from the cysteine to the phenylalanine. The read is trimmed to its CDR3 DNA, 45 bases read in frame from base 1. V and J are trimmed by 5 bases and 9 bases, and the gene matches miss 7 bases of the junction. From a lookup of the germline V gene, CDR1 and CDR2 are WSHSY and SAAADI.

Overall study results and their limits: Pseudoprogression appeared unrelated to alterations in the top peripheral T cell clonotypes detected by TCRB sequencing. It was noted by the authors that analyses of patient blood samples could not be reproduced owing to sample limitations. Selection of PBMC samples for TCRB deep sequencing was based on availability. Immune responses induced by the vaccine were seen in approximately 93% of patients across multiple MHC alleles.

On this clone itself: Its binding antigen is unknown. Base qualities are not provided; no much larger clone lies one nucleotide away.

According to the study, the label for this sample's time point signals: week 11, during vaccination. Each vaccine dose, consisting of 300 ug of a 20-mer mutant IDH1 peptide in Montanide, was administered subcutaneously with topical imiquimod. Donors had newly diagnosed WHO grade 3 or 4 IDH1-mutant astrocytomas with loss of nuclear ATRX. The samples were drawn from NOA16, a multicentre, single-arm, open-label phase I trial in Germany that tested a mutant IDH1 peptide vaccine in humans for the first time. Genomic DNA for TCRB sequencing was isolated from EDTA blood with the DNeasy Blood and Tissue Kit.

The material was PBMCs, obtained from a glioma patient whose treatment included an IDH1 peptide vaccine. This sequence originates from a woman in her forties or fifties with glioma. Recombination linked TRBV10-2 to TRBJ2-1; a stretch of 13 junction bases matches TRBD2. The CDR3 corresponds to CASSPLAGGPGEQFF. The DNA reads TGCGCCAGCAGTCCACTAGCGGGAGGGCCAGGTGAGCAGTTCTTC.